This is a list of T cell receptor beta chains from one sample in a study of long-term antiretroviral therapy in people with HIV. Sequenced by immunoSEQ multiplex PCR; TCRdb stores in-frame clones only, minus some. This sample carries about 19,000 clones, approximately 82% of them seen once, and the ten largest clones take approximately 14%. Specimen: unsorted PBMCs, collected 0.5 years before starting antiretroviral therapy. The source is a woman in her 50s with HIV. Both conserved end residues are part of each CDR3. Fields, in order: V gene, clone size, J gene, D gene, CDR3 protein, CDR3 DNA. A D gene is named only where the DNA matches it firmly. The size of a clone is reported for some rows only, either as once, few or many, or as a class for expanded clones.

TRBV27,.,TRBJ1-2,.,CASSLLGSGGYTF,TGTGCCAGCAGTTTACTGGGATCAGGCGGCTACACCTTC
TRBV6-1,.,TRBJ1-2,TRBD1,CASSGQIRDRVGYTF,TGTGCCAGCAGTGGTCAGATTAGGGACAGGGTCGGCTACACCTTC
TRBV29-1,.,TRBJ1-2,.,CSVTVNYGYTF,TGCAGCGTTACGGTCAACTATGGCTACACCTTC
TRBV4-1,.,TRBJ2-6,.,CASSQGVSGSGANVLTF,TGCGCCAGCAGCCAAGGGGTTTCTGGCTCTGGGGCCAACGTCCTGACTTTC
TRBV18,.,TRBJ2-3,.,CASSPLRDTQYF,TGTGCCAGCTCACCTCTCCGAGATACGCAGTATTTT
TRBV25-1,once,TRBJ2-4,.,CASSERGLAKNIQYF,TGTGCCAGCAGTGAACGGGGTCTAGCCAAAAACATTCAGTACTTC
TRBV7-9,.,TRBJ2-6,.,CASAAPGGRANGANVLTF,TGTGCCAGCGCAGCCCCAGGTGGGCGGGCCAACGGGGCCAACGTCCTGACTTTC
TRBV4-2,.,TRBJ1-5,.,CASSQEREGAPQHF,TGTGCCAGCAGCCAAGAGAGGGAAGGGGCGCCCCAGCATTTT
TRBV7-9,.,TRBJ2-5,TRBD2,CASSSLTSGGYQETQYF,TGTGCCAGCAGCTCGTTGACTAGCGGGGGGTACCAAGAGACCCAGTACTTC
TRBV5-1,.,TRBJ2-7,.,CASSLVIASAHEQYF,TGCGCCAGCAGCTTGGTAATCGCGAGCGCCCACGAGCAGTACTTC
TRBV5-1,.,TRBJ2-5,.,CASSLAQGNSETQYF,TGCGCCAGCAGCTTGGCCCAGGGAAATTCGGAGACCCAGTACTTC
TRBV30,.,TRBJ1-1,.,CAWSVRGGPNAEAFF,TGTGCCTGGAGTGTCCGGGGAGGGCCGAACGCTGAAGCTTTCTTT
TRBV11-2,.,TRBJ1-2,.,CASNGRALGAGYTF,TGTGCCAGCAATGGTCGGGCCCTGGGGGCTGGCTACACCTTC
TRBV29-1,.,TRBJ2-5,.,CSGGQGRGTQYF,TGCAGCGGCGGTCAGGGGAGGGGGACCCAGTACTTC
TRBV4-1,once,TRBJ2-1,.,CASSQGAYSPQFF,TGCGCCAGCAGCCAAGGTGCATATTCTCCGCAGTTCTTC
TRBV30,.,TRBJ1-3,.,CAWSRIQGLSGNTIYF,TGTGCCTGGAGTAGAATACAGGGACTCTCTGGAAACACCATATATTTT
TRBV5-1,few,TRBJ2-3,.,CASSLDGWLASDTQYF,TGCGCCAGCAGCTTGGATGGTTGGCTAGCATCAGATACGCAGTATTTT
TRBV29-1,few,TRBJ2-1,.,CSVGERRGRNEQFF,TGCAGCGTTGGGGAACGGAGGGGTAGGAATGAGCAGTTCTTC
TRBV4-1,.,TRBJ2-1,TRBD1,CASNTGQGASYNEQFF,TGCGCCAGCAATACGGGACAGGGGGCTTCCTACAATGAGCAGTTCTTC
TRBV6-6,.,TRBJ2-2,.,CASSDRGTGELFF,TGCGCCAGCAGTGATAGAGGAACCGGGGAGCTGTTTTTT
TRBV5-6,.,TRBJ2-5,TRBD2,CASSFGLAGDQETQYF,TGTGCCAGCAGCTTTGGGCTAGCGGGGGACCAAGAGACCCAGTACTTC
TRBV25-1,.,TRBJ1-2,.,CASSVGLGYTF,TGTGCCAGCAGTGTGGGACTTGGCTACACCTTC
TRBV4-1,once,TRBJ1-1,.,CASSRWRGLNTEAFF,TGCGCCAGCAGCCGTTGGCGAGGCCTGAACACTGAAGCTTTCTTT
TRBV7-2,.,TRBJ1-3,.,CASSEGNAGNTIYF,TGTGCCAGCAGCGAGGGTAATGCTGGAAACACCATATATTTT
TRBV6-5,.,TRBJ2-1,.,CASSYVGSRNEQFF,TGTGCCAGCAGTTACGTGGGATCTAGGAATGAGCAGTTCTTC